Described below is a single TCR beta chain sequence and its context. Its antigen is as yet unknown. This sample is part of a study of vaccination effects on CD4 cells after COVID-19. Study background: Samples taken from a few convalescent patients early and late after vaccination were obtained.

Profiled with immunoSEQ multiplex PCR; TCRdb holds only in-frame clones, not every one. The data contain some 14,000 clones, roughly three quarters of them singletons. In the ViraFEST assay, antigen-specific CD4+ clonotypes were identified by expansion after peptide-pool stimulation. CD4+ T cells were isolated after around ten days of culture. Their SARS-CoV-2 infection, verified by PCR, occurred between March and December 2020. Each participant was given two doses of one vaccine (BNT162b2 or mRNA-1273). The starting material was CD4+ T cells from PBMCs cultured with HCoV-NL63 spike peptides, obtained after COVID-19 vaccination. The sequence derives from a human donor who had a prior SARS-CoV-2 infection.

The chain's CDR3 is CASSLASGGIQETQYF. CDR3 sequence (DNA): TGTGCCAGCAGCTTAGCGAGCGGGGGGATCCAAGAGACCCAGTACTTC. This chain uses TRBV7-2 with TRBJ2-5; 9 nucleotides agree with TRBD2. This CDR3 spans 16 amino acids. CDR1 and CDR2 (germline): SGHTA, FQGNSA. Unmatched junction bases numbered 3, after V lost 0 bases and J lost 1 base.